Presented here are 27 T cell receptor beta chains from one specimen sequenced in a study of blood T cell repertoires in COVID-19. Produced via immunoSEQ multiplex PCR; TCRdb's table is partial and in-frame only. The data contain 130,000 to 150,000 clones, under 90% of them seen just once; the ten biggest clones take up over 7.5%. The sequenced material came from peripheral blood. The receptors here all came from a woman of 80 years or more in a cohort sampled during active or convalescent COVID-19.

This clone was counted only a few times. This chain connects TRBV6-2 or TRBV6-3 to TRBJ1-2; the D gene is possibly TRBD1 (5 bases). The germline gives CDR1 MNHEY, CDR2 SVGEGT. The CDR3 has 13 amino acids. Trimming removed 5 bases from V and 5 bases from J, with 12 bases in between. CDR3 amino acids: CASSVQGPYGYTF. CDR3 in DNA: TGTGCCAGCAGTGTTCAGGGCCCGTATGGCTACACCTTC.

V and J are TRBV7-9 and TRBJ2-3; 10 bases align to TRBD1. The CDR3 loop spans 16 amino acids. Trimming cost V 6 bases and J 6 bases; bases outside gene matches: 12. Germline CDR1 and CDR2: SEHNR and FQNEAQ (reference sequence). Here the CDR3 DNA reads TGTGCCAGCAGACAGATCGGGGACAGGGGACGGGATACGCAGTATTTT. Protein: CASRQIGDRGRDTQYF.

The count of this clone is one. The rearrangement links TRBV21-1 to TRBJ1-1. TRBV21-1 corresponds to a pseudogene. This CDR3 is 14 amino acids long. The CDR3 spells CASSTAGLVTEAFF. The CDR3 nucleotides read TGTGCCAGCAGCACTGCGGGTTTGGTCACTGAAGCTTTCTTT.

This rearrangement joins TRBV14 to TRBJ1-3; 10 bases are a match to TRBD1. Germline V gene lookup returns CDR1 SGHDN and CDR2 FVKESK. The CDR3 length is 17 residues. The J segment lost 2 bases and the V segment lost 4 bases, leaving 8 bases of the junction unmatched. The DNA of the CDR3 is TGTGCCAGCAGCCTCGGACAGGGGGTGAGGACTGGAAACACCATATATTTT. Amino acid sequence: CASSLGQGVRTGNTIYF.

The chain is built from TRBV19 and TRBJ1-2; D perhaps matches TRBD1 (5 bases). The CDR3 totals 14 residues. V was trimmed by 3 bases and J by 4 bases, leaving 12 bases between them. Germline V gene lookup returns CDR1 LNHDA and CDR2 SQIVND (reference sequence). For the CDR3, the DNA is TGTGCCAGTAGTATGGCGGGACGGATCTATGGCTACACCTTC. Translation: CASSMAGRIYGYTF.

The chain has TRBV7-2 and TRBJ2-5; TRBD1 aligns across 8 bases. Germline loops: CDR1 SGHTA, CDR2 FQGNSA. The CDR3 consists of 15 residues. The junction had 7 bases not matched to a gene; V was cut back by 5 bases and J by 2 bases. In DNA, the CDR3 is TGTGCCAGCAGCGACCGGACAGGGAGACAAGAGACCCAGTACTTC. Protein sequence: CASSDRTGRQETQYF.

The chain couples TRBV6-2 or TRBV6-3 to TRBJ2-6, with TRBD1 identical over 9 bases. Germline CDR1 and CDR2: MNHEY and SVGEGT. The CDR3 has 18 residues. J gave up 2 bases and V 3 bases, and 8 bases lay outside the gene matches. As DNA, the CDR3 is TGTGCCAGCAGTTATCAGGGACAGGGTGTGGCTGGGGCCAACGTCCTGACTTTC. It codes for CASSYQGQGVAGANVLTF.

The CDR3 region is CASSSPGHEQFF. The CDR3 DNA reads as TGTGCCAGCAGTAGCCCAGGGCATGAGCAGTTCTTC. This chain connects TRBV6-5 to TRBJ2-1; D is perhaps TRBD1 (5 bases). This CDR3 contains 12 residues. Germline V gene data show CDR1 as MNHEY and CDR2 as SVGAGI. Trimming took off 5 bases at V and 8 bases at J, with 10 bases between the two ends.

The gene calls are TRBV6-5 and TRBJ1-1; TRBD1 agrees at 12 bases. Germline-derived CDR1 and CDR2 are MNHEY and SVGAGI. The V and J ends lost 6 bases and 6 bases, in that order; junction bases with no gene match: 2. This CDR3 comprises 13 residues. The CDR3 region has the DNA TGTGCCAGCAGGGGACAGGGGGCCGCTGAAGCTTTCTTT. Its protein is CASRGQGAAEAFF.

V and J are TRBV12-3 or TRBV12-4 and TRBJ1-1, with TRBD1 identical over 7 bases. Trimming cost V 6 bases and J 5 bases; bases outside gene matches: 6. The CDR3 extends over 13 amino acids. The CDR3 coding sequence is TGTGCCAGCAGACAGGGGCTGGGGACTGAAGCTTTCTTT. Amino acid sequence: CASRQGLGTEAFF.

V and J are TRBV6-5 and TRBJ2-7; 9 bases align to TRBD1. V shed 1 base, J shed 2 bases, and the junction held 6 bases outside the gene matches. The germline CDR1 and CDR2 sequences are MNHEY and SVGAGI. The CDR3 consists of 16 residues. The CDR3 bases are TGTGCCAGCAGTTACTATGGGACAGGGTCAACCTACGAGCAGTACTTC. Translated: CASSYYGTGSTYEQYF.

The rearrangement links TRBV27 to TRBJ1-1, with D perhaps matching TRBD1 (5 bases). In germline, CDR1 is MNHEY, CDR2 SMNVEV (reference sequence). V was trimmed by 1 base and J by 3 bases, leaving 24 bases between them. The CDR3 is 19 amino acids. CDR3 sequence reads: CASSLFSFGGKRSDTEAFF. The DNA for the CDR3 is TGTGCCAGCAGTTTATTTTCATTCGGGGGGAAAAGGTCGGACACTGAAGCTTTCTTT.

The CDR3 is CASSIQGQVGPQHF. The CDR3, as DNA: TGTGCCAGCAGTATCCAGGGTCAGGTCGGGCCCCAGCATTTT. The V call is TRBV2, the J call TRBJ1-5; D possibly corresponds to TRBD1 (5 bases). The CDR3 spans 14 residues. Germline lookup yields CDR1 SNHLY and CDR2 FYNNEI. Trimming stripped 5 bases from V and 9 bases from J, with 17 bases between.

The DNA of the CDR3 is TGTGCCAGTAGCCCGCGAGGGACAGCTTATGGCTACACCTTC. Translating it yields CASSPRGTAYGYTF. The J gene is TRBJ1-2, the V gene TRBV19, with 7 positions matching TRBD1. CDR3 length: 14 amino acids. Germline trimming cut 6 bases from V and 5 bases from J; bases unmatched to any gene: 9. Germline CDR1 is LNHDA and CDR2 is SQIVND (reference sequence).

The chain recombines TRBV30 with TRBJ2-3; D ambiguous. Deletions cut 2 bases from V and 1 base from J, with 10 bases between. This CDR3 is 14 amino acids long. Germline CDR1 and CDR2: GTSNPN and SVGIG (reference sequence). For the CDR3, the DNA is TGTGCCTGGAGTCGCGATCGTGGCACAGATACGCAGTATTTT. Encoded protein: CAWSRDRGTDTQYF.

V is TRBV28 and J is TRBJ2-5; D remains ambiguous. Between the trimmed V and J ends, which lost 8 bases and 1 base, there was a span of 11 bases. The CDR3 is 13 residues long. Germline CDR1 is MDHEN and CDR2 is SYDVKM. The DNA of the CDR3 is TGTGCCAGCCTGGGCGCATCCCAAGAGACCCAGTACTTC. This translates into CASLGASQETQYF.

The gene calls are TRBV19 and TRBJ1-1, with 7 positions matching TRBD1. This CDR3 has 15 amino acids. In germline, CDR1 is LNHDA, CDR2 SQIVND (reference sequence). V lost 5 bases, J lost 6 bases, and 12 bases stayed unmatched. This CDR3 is CASSEKSTGSPEAFF. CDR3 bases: TGTGCCAGTAGTGAAAAATCGACAGGGAGTCCTGAAGCTTTCTTT. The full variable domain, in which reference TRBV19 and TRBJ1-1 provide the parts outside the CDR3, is DGGITQSPKYLFRKEGQNVTLSCEQNLNHDAMYWYRQDPGQGLRLIYYSQIVNDFQKGDIAEGYSVSREKKESFPLTVTSAQKNPTAFYLCASSEKSTGSPEAFFGQGTRLTVV.

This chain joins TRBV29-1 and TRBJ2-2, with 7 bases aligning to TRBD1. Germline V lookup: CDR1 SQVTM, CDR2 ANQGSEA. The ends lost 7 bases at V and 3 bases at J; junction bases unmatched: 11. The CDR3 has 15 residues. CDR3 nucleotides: TGCAGCGGGTTGGGACAGAGAAGCGACACCGGGGAGCTGTTTTTT. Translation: CSGLGQRSDTGELFF.

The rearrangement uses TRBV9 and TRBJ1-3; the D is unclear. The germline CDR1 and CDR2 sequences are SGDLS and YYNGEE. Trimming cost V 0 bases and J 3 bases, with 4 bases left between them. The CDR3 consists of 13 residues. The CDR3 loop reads CASSVVGGNTIYF. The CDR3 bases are TGTGCCAGCAGCGTAGTCGGTGGAAACACCATATATTTT.

The DNA for the CDR3 is TGCGCCAGCGGAAGCGGGGGGGCCGAGACCCAGTACTTC. Its translation: CASGSGGAETQYF. The genes are TRBV5-1 and TRBJ2-5, with 10 bases lining up with TRBD2. CDR1 is SGHRS and CDR2 is YFSETQ in the germline V gene. The CDR3 covers 13 residues. Losses at the gene ends were 7 bases for V and 5 bases for J; bases not matched to a gene: 5.

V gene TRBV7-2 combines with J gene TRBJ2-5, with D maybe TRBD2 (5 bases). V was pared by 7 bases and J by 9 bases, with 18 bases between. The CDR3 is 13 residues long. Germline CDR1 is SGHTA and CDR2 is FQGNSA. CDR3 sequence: CASTFRNGKAQYF. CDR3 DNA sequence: TGTGCCAGCACTTTCCGGAACGGGAAGGCCCAGTACTTC.

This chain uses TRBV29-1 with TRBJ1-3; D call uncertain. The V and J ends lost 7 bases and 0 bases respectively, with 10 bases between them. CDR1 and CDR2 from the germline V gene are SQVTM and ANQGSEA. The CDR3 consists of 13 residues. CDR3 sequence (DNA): TGCAGCGGAGTCCCCCGCTCTGGAAACACCATATATTTT. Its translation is CSGVPRSGNTIYF. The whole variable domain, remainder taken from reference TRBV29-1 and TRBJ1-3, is SAVISQKPSRDICQRGTSLTIQCQVDSQVTMMFWYRQQPGQSLTLIATANQGSEATYESGFVIDKFPISRPNLTFSTLTVSNMSPEDSSIYLCSGVPRSGNTIYFGEGSWLTVV.

The CDR3 loop reads CATSDYTGVAFF. As DNA, the CDR3 is TGTGCCACCAGTGATTATACAGGGGTCGCTTTCTTT. This sequence joins TRBV24-1 and TRBJ1-1; 7 bases agree with TRBD1. Germline V lookup: CDR1 KGHDR, CDR2 SFDVKD. Germline trimming cut 2 bases from V and 11 bases from J; bases unmatched to any gene: 4. The CDR3 is made up of 12 amino acids.

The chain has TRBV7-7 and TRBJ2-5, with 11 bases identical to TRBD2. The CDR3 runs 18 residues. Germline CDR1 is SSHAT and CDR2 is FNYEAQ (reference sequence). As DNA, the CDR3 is TGTGCTAGCGGACCCCCAACTAGCGGGGGCCGCCTAAGAGAGACCCAGTACTTC. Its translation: CASGPPTSGGRLRETQYF.

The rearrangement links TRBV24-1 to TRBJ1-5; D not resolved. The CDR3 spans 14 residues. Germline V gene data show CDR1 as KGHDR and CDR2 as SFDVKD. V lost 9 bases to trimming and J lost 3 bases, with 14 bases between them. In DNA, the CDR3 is TGTGCCACCGGGCCTGTGAACTTCAATCAGCCCCAGCATTTT. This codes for CATGPVNFNQPQHF.

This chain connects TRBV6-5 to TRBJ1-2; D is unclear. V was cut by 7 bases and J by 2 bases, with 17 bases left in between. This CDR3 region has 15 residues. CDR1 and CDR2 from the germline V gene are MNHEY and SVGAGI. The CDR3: CASTEVRAGNYGYTF. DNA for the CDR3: TGTGCCAGCACCGAGGTGCGGGCAGGAAACTATGGCTACACCTTC.

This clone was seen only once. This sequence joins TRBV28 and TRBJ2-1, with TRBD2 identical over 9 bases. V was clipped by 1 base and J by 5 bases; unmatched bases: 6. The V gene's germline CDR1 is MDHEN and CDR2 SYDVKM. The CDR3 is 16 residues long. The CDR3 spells CASSLSARGGNNEQFF. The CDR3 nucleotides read TGTGCCAGCAGTTTATCTGCGCGGGGGGGAAACAATGAGCAGTTCTTC.